This T cell receptor beta chain was observed in a study of T-cell memory formation after mild COVID-19. This clonotype was counted between two and nine times. Trimming removed 1 base at V and 0 bases at J, with 11 bases between. The CDR3 has 16 residues. Germline V gene data show CDR1 as MGHRA and CDR2 as YSYEKL. One entry per CDR3 protein results from TCRdb running MiXCR on the 5' RACE reads. The repertoire includes over 150,000 distinct CDR3 sequences, 10% to 15% of them detected once, and approximately 3.4% sits in the top ten. The V and J genes are TRBV4-1 and TRBJ2-3; D remains ambiguous. The TCR was taken from a man aged 18 to 29 who had mild COVID-19 (a few samples of this study predate the infection). Cell type and time point are not known. The specimen was PBMCs or a T cell subset sorted from them (not recorded which). CDR3 DNA sequence: TGCGCCAGCAGCCAAGTTGCGCAGCGAAGCACAGATACGCAGTATTTT. This encodes CASSQVAQRSTDTQYF.